Listed here are 8 T cell receptor beta chains from one sample, sequenced in a study of shared clonotypes between healthy human individuals. Some clones are missing from TCRdb's copy, which holds only in-frame ones; the method was immunoSEQ multiplex PCR. The table includes 2 million to 2.5 million clones, 85% to 95% detected once. It was CD45RO-negative cells, positively selected for CCR7, that made up naive CD8 cells, with terminally differentiated effector memory CD45RA+ cells excluded. Sequencing was carried out using naive CD8+ T cells from PBMCs. The source is a young man in good health. Some clones in this sample may be carry-over from other donors' samples.

A single count supports this clone. V and J are TRBV11-2 and TRBJ2-3; 9 nucleotides match TRBD2. Trimming at V came to 7 bases and at J to 5 bases, leaving 10 bases not matched to a gene. Germline V gene sequence: CDR1 SGHAT, CDR2 FQNNGV. The CDR3 runs 15 residues. The CDR3 DNA reads TGTGCCAGCACCTTGGGCGGGAGGGGGATAGATACGCAGTATTTT. Its protein product is CASTLGGRGIDTQYF.

The V and J genes are TRBV15 and TRBJ2-3; TRBD1 or TRBD2 may be the D gene (5 bases each). The CDR3 runs to 12 residues. The V gene's germline CDR1 is LNHNV and CDR2 YYDKDF (reference sequence). V gave up 10 bases and J gave up 7 bases, with 15 bases separating them. The CDR3 sequence is CASSRGRNTQYF. Written as DNA, the CDR3 is TGTGCCAGCTCTCGGGGCAGGAATACGCAGTATTTT.

This clone came up once. The chain joins TRBV6-5 to TRBJ2-7; perhaps TRBD2 as D (5 bases). Germline CDR1 MNHEY, CDR2 SVGAGI. The CDR3 is made up of 13 amino acids. V was cut by 6 bases and J by 5 bases, with 14 bases left in between. The CDR3 region is CASSPGLTNEQYF. DNA of the CDR3: TGTGCCAGCAGCCCCGGACTGACAAACGAGCAGTACTTC.

This clone has just one count. The V gene is TRBV28, the J gene TRBJ1-1; 8 bases agree with TRBD1. Germline V CDR1 and CDR2: MDHEN, SYDVKM. Trimming at V came to 8 bases and at J to 2 bases, leaving 4 bases not matched to a gene. This CDR3 contains 13 residues. The CDR3 sequence is CASRDRINTEAFF. The DNA for the CDR3 is TGTGCCAGCCGGGACAGGATTAACACTGAAGCTTTCTTT.

This rearrangement joins TRBV13 to TRBJ2-4; 8 bases align to TRBD1. The J segment lost 3 bases and the V segment lost 5 bases, leaving 3 bases of the junction unmatched. Germline CDR1 and CDR2: PRHDT and FYEKMQ (reference sequence). This CDR3 has 14 residues. CDR3 in amino acids: CASSAGGGKNIQYF. The CDR3 DNA follows: TGTGCCAGCAGCGCAGGGGGCGGCAAAAACATTCAGTACTTC.

The gene calls are TRBV10-2 and TRBJ1-1; 8 bases align to TRBD1. CDR3 size: 14 residues. Germline values: CDR1 WSHSY, CDR2 SAAADI. With V trimmed by 6 bases and J by 3 bases, 6 bases remained unmatched. The CDR3 sequence: CASRNRGGDTEAFF. The CDR3 DNA reads TGCGCCAGCAGGAACAGGGGGGGGGACACTGAAGCTTTCTTT.

V gene TRBV6-5 combines with J gene TRBJ2-7; tentatively, D is TRBD1 (6 bases). The CDR3 is 13 residues long. The V end lost 8 bases, the J end lost 7 bases, and 18 bases lay between the germline ends. Germline V gene sequence: CDR1 MNHEY, CDR2 SVGAGI. CDR3 nucleotide sequence: TGTGCCAGCCGTTCCGGGACATCTAAAGAGCAGTACTTC. Translated: CASRSGTSKEQYF.

The V gene is TRBV4-2, the J gene TRBJ2-7, with D possibly being TRBD1 (6 bases). The V end lost 0 bases, the J end lost 3 bases, and 12 bases lay between the germline ends. CDR1 and CDR2 from the germline V gene are LGHNA and YNFKEQ. This CDR3 has 15 amino acids. The CDR3 DNA follows: TGTGCCAGCAGCCAAGAGAGACAGGTAAACTACGAGCAGTACTTC. It codes for CASSQERQVNYEQYF.